Below, 32 T cell receptor beta chains from the same sample are listed, as sequenced in a study of T cells after yellow fever vaccination (dated by TCRdb to the late 2010s). To prepare the library, 5' RACE was applied. Sequencing relied on an Illumina HiSeq 2500. TCRdb applied fastp at Q25 and MiXCR to the public reads, then kept only in-frame beta chains. Every entry covers one CDR3 protein and lists the most common genes and DNA from its rows. In this sample the table shows 500,000 to 650,000 distinct CDR3 sequences, 13% of which occur a single time. Around 15% of the sample lies in the top ten. The treatment or condition label on this specimen signifies: live attenuated yellow fever vaccine strain. The input for sequencing was PBMCs, taken on the day of the yellow fever booster vaccination. These receptors came from a man younger than 45 who received the YFV17D yellow fever vaccine.

This clonotype has just a few counts. The rearrangement joins TRBV6-1 to TRBJ2-2; possible D gene TRBD2, 6 bases. V lost 4 bases to trimming and J lost 6 bases, with 15 bases between them. The CDR3 spans 15 residues. Germline V gene lookup returns CDR1 MNHNS and CDR2 SASEGT. This CDR3 is CASSATDYKAGELFF. In nucleotides, the CDR3 is TGTGCCAGCAGTGCCACGGACTATAAAGCCGGGGAGCTGTTTTTT.

This clonotype appeared a few times. The chain joins TRBV13 to TRBJ2-1; D is undetermined. Germline values: CDR1 PRHDT, CDR2 FYEKMQ (reference sequence). V lost 1 base to trimming and J lost 5 bases, with 12 bases between them. CDR3 size: 15 residues. CDR3 sequence: CASSLVGDINNEQFF. The DNA for the CDR3 is TGTGCCAGCAGCTTAGTCGGTGACATTAACAATGAGCAGTTCTTC.

This clonotype was detected a few times. The chain uses TRBV6-2 or TRBV6-3 and TRBJ2-5, with 8 bases identical to TRBD2. The CDR3 is made up of 15 amino acids. V was clipped by 7 bases and J by 2 bases; unmatched bases: 9. Germline V CDR1 and CDR2: MNHEY, SVGEGT. CDR3 nucleotide sequence: TGTGCCAGCACCACGAGTCGGGAGGGGCAAGAGACCCAGTACTTC. Its translation is CASTTSREGQETQYF.

On this clonotype itself: Germline is not matched at one junction end, which may reflect a read error. CDR3 in DNA: TGTGCCAACAGCGGGGGAAAGACCCAGTACTTC. This translates into CANSGGKTQYF. The chain links TRBV11-2 to TRBJ2-5, with TRBD2 identical over 8 bases. Germline values: CDR1 SGHAT, CDR2 FQNNGV. This CDR3 comprises 11 residues.

This clonotype was seen a few times. The gene calls are TRBV20-1 and TRBJ2-5; D is unresolved. Germline values: CDR1 DFQATT, CDR2 SNEGSKA (reference sequence). The CDR3 loop spans 12 amino acids. The V gene lost 6 bases and the J gene lost 2 bases, with 10 bases spanning the gap. DNA for the CDR3: TGCAGTGCCACGACACTTCAAGAGACCCAGTACTTC. Protein product: CSATTLQETQYF.

The V gene is TRBV20-1, the J gene TRBJ2-7, with TRBD2 matching over 11 bases. This CDR3 region has 15 residues. J lost 0 bases, V lost 3 bases, and 4 bases had no gene match. The germline CDR1 and CDR2 sequences are DFQATT and SNEGSKA (reference sequence). As DNA, the CDR3 is TGCAGTGCTAGTTCGACTAGCGGGATCTCCTACGAGCAGTACTTC. Encoded protein: CSASSTSGISYEQYF.

The chain joins TRBV19 to TRBJ1-1; no definite D call. V lost 3 bases to trimming and J lost 3 bases, with 14 bases between them. CDR1 and CDR2 (germline): LNHDA, SQIVND (reference sequence). This CDR3 comprises 15 residues. This CDR3 is CASSMGFGVDTEAFF. The CDR3 DNA follows: TGTGCCAGTAGTATGGGGTTCGGGGTTGACACTGAAGCTTTCTTT.

This chain joins TRBV3-1 and TRBJ2-1; 8 bases line up with TRBD2. This CDR3 region has 15 residues. V was clipped by 8 bases and J by 0 bases; unmatched bases: 6. Germline CDR1 reads LGHDT; CDR2 reads YNNKEL (reference sequence). CDR3 bases: TGTGCCAGCGGAAAAAGCGGGAGCTCCTACAATGAGCAGTTCTTC. Translated, it gives CASGKSGSSYNEQFF.

The genes are TRBV5-1 and TRBJ2-1; no reliable D call. V lost 5 bases and J lost 4, with 10 bases in between. Per the germline V gene, CDR1 is SGHRS and CDR2 is YFSETQ. The length of the CDR3 is 13 residues. The CDR3 DNA follows: TGCGCCAGCAGGTGGAGCGAATACAATGAGCAGTTCTTC. Translation gives CASRWSEYNEQFF.

This clonotype was seen at least ten times. V is TRBV10-3 and J is TRBJ2-7; TRBD1 is a possible D gene (5 bases). This CDR3 comprises 11 residues. Trimming stripped 4 bases from V and 7 bases from J, with 8 bases between. Germline CDR1 ENHRY, CDR2 SYGVKD. The CDR3 region is CAISGDREQYF. The CDR3 DNA follows: TGTGCCATCAGTGGAGACAGAGAGCAGTACTTC.

The chain is built from TRBV6-4 and TRBJ2-7; D unclear. This CDR3 is 14 amino acids long. Germline CDR1 and CDR2: MRHNA and SNTAGT. V lost 0 bases and J lost 0, with 6 bases in between. The CDR3 sequence: CASSDSTISYEQYF. DNA for the CDR3: TGTGCCAGCAGTGACTCTACTATCTCCTACGAGCAGTACTTC.

The chain couples TRBV9 to TRBJ2-7; TRBD1 aligns across 9 bases. The germline CDR1 and CDR2 sequences are SGDLS and YYNGEE. The V gene end was trimmed by 4 bases and the J gene end by 2 bases; junction bases not matched to a gene: 7. The CDR3 extends over 15 amino acids. In DNA, the CDR3 is TGTGCCAGCAGCATTTCAGGACAGGGGACCTACGAGCAGTACTTC. Its translation is CASSISGQGTYEQYF.

This clonotype appeared a few times. CDR3: CASRTRTGPETQYF. The CDR3, as DNA: TGTGCCAGCAGAACAAGGACAGGCCCCGAGACCCAGTACTTC. This chain joins TRBV28 and TRBJ2-5; 7 bases line up with TRBD1. The CDR3 has 14 amino acids. From germline, CDR1 is MDHEN and CDR2 SYDVKM. V dropped 6 bases and J dropped 5; count of bases not matched to a gene: 9.

This clonotype occurred a few times. V is TRBV5-1 and J is TRBJ2-1; TRBD2 might be the D (6 bases). The germline gives CDR1 SGHRS, CDR2 YFSETQ. This CDR3 has 16 residues. Between the trimmed V and J ends, which lost 4 bases and 1 base, there was a span of 15 bases. DNA of the CDR3: TGCGCCAGCAGCCCGAGAATCGGGGGATCCTACAATGAGCAGTTCTTC. Amino acids: CASSPRIGGSYNEQFF.

J is TRBJ2-5 and V is TRBV4-1; the D is unclear. The germline V and J ends were trimmed by 1 base and 10 bases, with 16 bases remaining between them. The germline gives CDR1 MGHRA, CDR2 YSYEKL. This CDR3 region has 14 residues. CDR3 nucleotide sequence: TGCGCCAGCAGCCAAGCGCACCGGGCGGACGGCCAGTACTTC. Protein product: CASSQAHRADGQYF.

The chain links TRBV28 to TRBJ2-3; D is unresolved. The V and J ends lost 3 bases and 1 base respectively, with 17 bases between them. This CDR3 has 17 residues. Germline loops: CDR1 MDHEN, CDR2 SYDVKM. CDR3 sequence reads: CASSLIPVRVGTDTQYF. The CDR3 DNA sequence: TGTGCCAGCAGTTTGATTCCCGTGAGAGTCGGCACAGATACGCAGTATTTT.

This clonotype was observed a handful of times. CDR3 residues: CASSTLPGLAGEYEQFF. In nucleotides, the CDR3 is TGCGCCAGCAGCACCCTTCCGGGACTAGCGGGAGAGTATGAGCAGTTCTTC. The V and J genes are TRBV5-1 and TRBJ2-1, with 14 bases that match TRBD2. The CDR3 consists of 17 residues. Germline CDR1 reads SGHRS; CDR2 reads YFSETQ. V trimming: 4 bases; J trimming: 8 bases; junction bases outside the gene matches: 11.

The chain joins TRBV30 to TRBJ2-4; a possible D gene is TRBD2 (7 bases). The CDR3 extends over 13 amino acids. The germline CDR1 and CDR2 sequences are GTSNPN and SVGIG (reference sequence). V was cut by 8 bases and J by 4 bases, with 15 bases left in between. The CDR3 loop reads CAGGGFLKNIQYF. As DNA, the CDR3 is TGTGCCGGGGGGGGCTTCCTGAAAAACATTCAGTACTTC.

The chain couples TRBV7-9 to TRBJ2-5; a possible D gene is TRBD2 (5 bases). CDR3 length: 14 amino acids. The germline V gene encodes CDR1 SEHNR and CDR2 FQNEAQ (reference sequence). V lost 5 bases, J lost 5 bases, and 15 bases lay in between. This CDR3 reads CASSTRGRGETQYF. CDR3 DNA: TGTGCCAGCAGCACGAGAGGGAGAGGGGAGACCCAGTACTTC.

V is TRBV12-3 or TRBV12-4 and J is TRBJ1-5; D gene unclear. The CDR3 spans 12 residues. The V and J ends lost 9 bases and 4 bases respectively, with 10 bases between them. The DNA of the CDR3 is TGTGCCAGTCAGTTATTGAATCAGCCCCAGCATTTT. Translating gives CASQLLNQPQHF.

This clonotype was detected many times. V is TRBV28 and J is TRBJ2-7; D perhaps matches TRBD1 (5 bases). CDR1 MDHEN and CDR2 SYDVKM come from the germline V gene. This CDR3 is 12 amino acids long. Trimming removed 3 bases from V and 4 bases from J, with 7 bases in between. The CDR3 region is CASSFQGYEQYF. The DNA for the CDR3 is TGTGCCAGCAGTTTCCAGGGATACGAGCAGTACTTC. The complete variable domain, with remaining parts taken from reference TRBV28 and TRBJ2-7, reads DVKVTQSSRYLVKRTGEKVFLECVQDMDHENMFWYRQDPGLGLRLIYFSYDVKMKEKGDIPEGYSVSREKKERFSLILESASTNQTSMYLCASSFQGYEQYFGPGTRLTVT.

The chain carries TRBV4-3 and TRBJ2-1, with TRBD2 matching 9 bases. Trimming took 0 bases from V and 5 from J; bases not matched to a gene: 11. CDR1 is LGHNA, CDR2 YSLEER, per germline. The length of the CDR3 is 18 residues. The CDR3 sequence is CASSQESLLAGHDNEQFF. The CDR3 nucleotides are TGCGCCAGCAGCCAAGAATCCCTTCTAGCGGGGCATGACAATGAGCAGTTCTTC.

A few counts support this clonotype. This rearrangement joins TRBV5-6 to TRBJ2-1; TRBD2 matches at 8 bases. Germline trimming cut 0 bases from V and 5 bases from J; bases unmatched to any gene: 10. The CDR3 runs 17 residues. Germline V gene sequence: CDR1 SGHDT, CDR2 YYEEEE. The CDR3 sequence: CASSLEAGVGGNNEQFF. In DNA, the CDR3 is TGTGCCAGCAGCTTGGAAGCGGGAGTGGGGGGGAACAATGAGCAGTTCTTC.

This clonotype was seen a few times. The chain is built from TRBV4-2 and TRBJ2-3; D might be TRBD1 (7 bases). CDR1 is LGHNA and CDR2 is YNFKEQ in the germline V gene. There are 15 residues in the CDR3. Trimming took off 1 base at V and 6 bases at J, with 14 bases between the two ends. The CDR3 nucleotides are TGTGCCAGCAGCCAAGGACAGGGAGGTGCTGATACGCAGTATTTT. Translating it yields CASSQGQGGADTQYF.

V usage is TRBV7-2 and J usage is TRBJ2-1; either TRBD1 or TRBD2 may fit D (6 bases each). Deletions cut 5 bases from V and 8 bases from J, with 19 bases between. CDR3 length: 15 amino acids. CDR1 and CDR2 (germline): SGHTA, FQGNSA. This CDR3 reads CASSPGDFPRDEQFF. The CDR3 DNA follows: TGTGCCAGCAGCCCAGGGGACTTCCCAAGGGATGAGCAGTTCTTC.

This clonotype was seen only a few times. V gene TRBV19 combines with J gene TRBJ2-1; 8 bases fit TRBD1. V gave up 4 bases and J gave up 8 bases; unmatched junction bases: 4. Germline-derived CDR1 and CDR2 are LNHDA and SQIVND (reference sequence). The CDR3 consists of 13 residues. CDR3: CASSTDRGHEQFF. CDR3 DNA sequence: TGTGCCAGTAGTACTGACAGGGGCCATGAGCAGTTCTTC.

This clonotype was observed a handful of times. This chain joins TRBV18 and TRBJ2-1; 8 bases map to TRBD2. The CDR3 is 15 residues long. Germline values: CDR1 KGHSH, CDR2 LQKENI. The V and J ends lost 6 bases and 4 bases, in that order; junction bases with no gene match: 8. This chain's CDR3 is CASSQSGRGYNEQFF. In DNA, the CDR3 is TGTGCCAGCTCCCAAAGCGGGAGAGGGTACAATGAGCAGTTCTTC.

The chain recombines TRBV20-1 with TRBJ2-5; 8 nucleotides align to TRBD2. V was pared by 0 bases and J by 5 bases, with 8 bases of the junction left unmatched. The CDR3 has 15 residues. Germline assignment: CDR1 DFQATT and CDR2 SNEGSKA (reference sequence). The CDR3 nucleotides read TGCAGTGCTAGAGATAGGCGGGAGGCTTTGGAGACCCAGTACTTC. Protein: CSARDRREALETQYF.

This clonotype was recorded at least ten times. The V call is TRBV5-1, the J call TRBJ2-1; possibly TRBD2 for D (6 bases). The V end lost 2 bases, the J end lost 2 bases, and 17 bases lay between the germline ends. The CDR3 consists of 17 residues. From germline, CDR1 is SGHRS and CDR2 YFSETQ. CDR3: CASSFRVRLDPYNEQFF. The CDR3 DNA reads TGCGCCAGCAGCTTCCGGGTGAGACTAGACCCCTACAATGAGCAGTTCTTC.

The chain is built from TRBV7-8 and TRBJ1-4; D call uncertain. The V gene lost 9 bases and the J gene lost 14 bases, with 22 bases spanning the gap. The CDR3 consists of 13 residues. Per germline, CDR1 SGHVS and CDR2 FQNEAQ. This CDR3 is CARSIAPTLGLFF. In DNA form, the CDR3 reads TGTGCCAGAAGCATCGCTCCTACTCTAGGTCTGTTTTTT.

Many counts were recorded for this clonotype. The chain carries TRBV4-2 and TRBJ2-5, with a possible D match to TRBD1 (7 bases). V lost 0 bases and J lost 6, with 14 bases in between. CDR1 and CDR2 (germline): LGHNA, YNFKEQ. CDR3 length equals 15 residues. The chain's CDR3 is CASSQEGGGPKTQYF. The CDR3 DNA reads TGTGCCAGCAGCCAAGAAGGAGGGGGCCCGAAGACCCAGTACTTC.

This clonotype was counted ten times or more. CDR3 residues: CSASLAGGPTDTQYF. CDR3 DNA: TGCAGTGCTAGCCTAGCGGGAGGGCCCACAGATACGCAGTATTTT. The chain recombines TRBV20-1 with TRBJ2-3; 12 bases align to TRBD2. CDR1 DFQATT and CDR2 SNEGSKA come from the germline V gene (reference sequence). Trimming removed 3 bases from V and 2 bases from J; junction bases left unmatched: 3. This CDR3 comprises 15 residues.